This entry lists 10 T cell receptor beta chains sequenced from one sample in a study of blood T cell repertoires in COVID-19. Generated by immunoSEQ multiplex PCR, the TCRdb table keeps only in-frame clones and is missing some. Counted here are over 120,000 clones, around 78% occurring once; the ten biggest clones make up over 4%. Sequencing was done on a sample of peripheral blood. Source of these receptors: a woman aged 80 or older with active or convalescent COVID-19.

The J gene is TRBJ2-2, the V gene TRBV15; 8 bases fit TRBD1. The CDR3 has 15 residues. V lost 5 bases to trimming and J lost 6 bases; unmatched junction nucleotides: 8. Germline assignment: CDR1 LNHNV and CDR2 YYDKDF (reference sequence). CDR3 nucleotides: TGTGCCACCAGCCCCGGACAGGGTCTATCCGGGGAGCTGTTTTTT. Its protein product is CATSPGQGLSGELFF.

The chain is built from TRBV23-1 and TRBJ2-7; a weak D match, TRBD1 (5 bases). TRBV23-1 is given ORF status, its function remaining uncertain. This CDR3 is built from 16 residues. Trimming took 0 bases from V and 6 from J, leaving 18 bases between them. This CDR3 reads CASSQSEGQGVREQYF. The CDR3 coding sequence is TGCGCCAGCAGTCAATCGGAAGGGCAGGGTGTGCGCGAGCAGTACTTC.

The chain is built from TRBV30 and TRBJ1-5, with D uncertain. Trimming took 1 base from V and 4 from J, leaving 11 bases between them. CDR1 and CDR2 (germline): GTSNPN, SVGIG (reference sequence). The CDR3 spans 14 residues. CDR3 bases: TGTGCCTGGAGTGGCGGCGCTCTAAATCAGCCCCAGCATTTT. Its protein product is CAWSGGALNQPQHF.

The CDR3 region is CASRGTGHYEQYF. The CDR3 region has the DNA TGTGCCAGTAGGGGGACAGGGCACTACGAGCAGTACTTC. This chain uses TRBV19 with TRBJ2-7, with 9 nucleotides matching TRBD1. V dropped 6 bases and J dropped 3; count of bases not matched to a gene: 3. This CDR3 region has 13 residues. CDR1 is LNHDA and CDR2 is SQIVND in the germline V gene (reference sequence).

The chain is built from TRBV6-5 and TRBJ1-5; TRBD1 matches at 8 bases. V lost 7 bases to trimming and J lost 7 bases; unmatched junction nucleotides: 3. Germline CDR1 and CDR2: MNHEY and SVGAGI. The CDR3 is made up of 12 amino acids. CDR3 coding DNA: TGTGCCAGCACGGACAGGGTCCAGCCCCAGCATTTT. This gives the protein CASTDRVQPQHF.

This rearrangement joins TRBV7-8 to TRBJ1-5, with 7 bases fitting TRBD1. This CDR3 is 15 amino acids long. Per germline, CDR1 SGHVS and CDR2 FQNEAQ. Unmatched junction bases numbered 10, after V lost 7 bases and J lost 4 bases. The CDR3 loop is CASTDDRAGNQPQHF. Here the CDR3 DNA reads TGTGCCAGCACCGACGACAGGGCCGGGAATCAGCCCCAGCATTTT.

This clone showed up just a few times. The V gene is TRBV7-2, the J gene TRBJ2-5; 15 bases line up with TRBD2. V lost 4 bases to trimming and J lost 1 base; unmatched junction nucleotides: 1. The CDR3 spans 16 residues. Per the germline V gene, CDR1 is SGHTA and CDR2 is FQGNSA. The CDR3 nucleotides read TGTGCCAGCAGCTCGGGACTAGCGGGGGGCCAAGAGACCCAGTACTTC. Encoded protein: CASSSGLAGGQETQYF.

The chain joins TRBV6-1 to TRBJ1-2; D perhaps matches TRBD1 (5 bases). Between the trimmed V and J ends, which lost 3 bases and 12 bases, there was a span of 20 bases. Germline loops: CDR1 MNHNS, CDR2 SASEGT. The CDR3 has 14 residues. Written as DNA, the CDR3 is TGTGCCAGCAGTGACGGTCAGGGCCTATCGGTGGACACCTTC. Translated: CASSDGQGLSVDTF.

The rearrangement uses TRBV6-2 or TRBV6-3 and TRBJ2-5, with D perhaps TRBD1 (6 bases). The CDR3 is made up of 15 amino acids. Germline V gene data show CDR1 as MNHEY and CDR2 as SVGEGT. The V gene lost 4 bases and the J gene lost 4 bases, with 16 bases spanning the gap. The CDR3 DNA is TGTGCCAGCAGTTCCCCCGCAGGGGCAGGAGAGACCCAGTACTTC. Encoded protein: CASSSPAGAGETQYF.

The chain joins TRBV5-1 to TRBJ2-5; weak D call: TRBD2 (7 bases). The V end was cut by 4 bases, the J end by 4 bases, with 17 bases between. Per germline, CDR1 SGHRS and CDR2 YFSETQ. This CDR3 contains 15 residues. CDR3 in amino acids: CASSQYGGALETQYF. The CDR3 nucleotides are TGCGCCAGCAGCCAATATGGGGGGGCCTTAGAGACCCAGTACTTC. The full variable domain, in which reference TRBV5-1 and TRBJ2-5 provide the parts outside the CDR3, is KAGVTQTPRYLIKTRGQQVTLSCSPISGHRSVSWYQQTPGQGLQFLFEYFSETQRNKGNFPGRFSGRQFSNSRSEMNVSTLELGDSALYLCASSQYGGALETQYFGPGTRLLVL.